This T cell receptor beta chain was observed in a study of Graves' ophthalmopathy and Graves' hyperthyroidism. General observations from the study: Blood also harbored most expanded thyroid clonotypes above 0.001 frequency.

Hyperthyroidism patients were newly diagnosed, under 2 months' duration, aged 18 to 65. Using RNA transcripts, the TCR beta CDR3 regions were amplified. First-round RT-PCR used HTBI primers; second-round multiplex PCR followed. TCRdb re-called the multiplex PCR reads through MiXCR, storing one row per CDR3 protein. The sample has around 1.1 million distinct CDR3 sequences; about two fifths are singletons. CDR3 length: 9 amino acids. Germline values: CDR1 SEHNR, CDR2 FQNEAQ (reference sequence). The V end lost 8 bases, the J end lost 11 bases, and 7 bases lay between the germline ends. In the case of this clonotype: Its target is unknown.

The chain employs TRBV7-9 and TRBJ1-5; D perhaps matches TRBD1 (5 bases). The TCR was taken from an adult man with Graves' hyperthyroidism. What was sequenced was peripheral blood or thyroid tissue (not recorded which). The chain's CDR3 is CASRGSQHF. The CDR3 DNA is TGTGCCAGCCGGGGGTCCCAGCATTTT.